The 10 T cell receptor beta chains given below trace back to one sample, sequenced in a study of regulatory T cells in long-lasting Graves disease. Construction of TCR beta libraries relied on iRepertoire HTBI primers and on Arm-PCR targeting CDR3 regions. TCRdb re-analysed the multiplex PCR reads in MiXCR, keeping a single row per CDR3 protein. The sample includes 400,000 to 500,000 distinct CDR3 sequences, 13% to 15% seen only once; the top ten take roughly 15%. The time point denotes: newly diagnosed GD, antithyroid drugs for less than 3 months. Scientists built the TCR library using RNA that was extracted from PBMCs. This same sample was also taken into another study, of T cells in Graves' hyperthyroidism and ophthalmopathy.

Sequenced here: peripheral blood mononuclear cells (PBMCs), sampled at new diagnosis, from a patient treated with antithyroid drugs. These receptors all come from a woman between 50 and 59 years old with Graves disease.

This chain links TRBV20-1 with TRBJ2-3; 13 nucleotides match TRBD2. Losses at the gene ends were 3 bases for V and 5 bases for J; bases not matched to a gene: 5. The V gene's germline CDR1 is DFQATT and CDR2 SNEGSKA (reference sequence). The CDR3 has 15 residues. The CDR3 DNA sequence: TGCAGTGCTAGCGGACTAGCGGGAGCGGGAGATACGCAGTATTTT. This encodes CSASGLAGAGDTQYF.

Many counts were recorded for this clonotype. The rearrangement links TRBV7-2 to TRBJ2-7; no clear D. From germline, CDR1 is SGHTA and CDR2 FQGNSA. The CDR3 spans 14 residues. Trimming took 6 bases from V and 1 from J, leaving 13 bases between them. CDR3 sequence (DNA): TGTGCCAGCAGTCGCCGGGTCGCTTCCTACGAGCAGTACTTC. Its translation is CASSRRVASYEQYF.

Ten or more counts support this clonotype. The chain links TRBV20-1 to TRBJ2-1; D unresolved. Trimming shortened V by 3 bases and J by 9 bases, and 6 bases separated the two germline ends. This CDR3 is 10 amino acids long. CDR1 DFQATT and CDR2 SNEGSKA come from the germline V gene (reference sequence). CDR3 bases: TGCAGTGCTAGCGTGGCTGAGCAGTTCTTC. Translating gives CSASVAEQFF.

Comments on this clonotype: Possible read error: a much larger clone is one base away. This chain joins TRBV3-1 and TRBJ2-7; TRBD2 agrees at 7 bases. Germline CDR1 reads LGHDT; CDR2 reads YNNKEL (reference sequence). The CDR3 loop spans 16 amino acids. Germline trimming cut 0 bases from V and 0 bases from J; bases unmatched to any gene: 5. The CDR3 nucleotides are TGTGCCAGCAGCCAAGATACGGGCGGGGGCTCCTACGAGCAGTACTTC. Translated: CASSQDTGGGSYEQYF.

This clonotype was recorded a few times. The chain uses TRBV28 and TRBJ2-1, with 11 bases identical to TRBD2. Germline trimming cut 7 bases from V and 8 bases from J; bases unmatched to any gene: 7. Germline CDR1 MDHEN, CDR2 SYDVKM. This CDR3 is 14 amino acids long. CDR3 bases: TGTGCCAGCACACTAGCGGGAGTTGGCTATGAGCAGTTCTTC. Amino acid sequence: CASTLAGVGYEQFF.

This rearrangement joins TRBV2 to TRBJ1-2; a weak D match, TRBD1 (5 bases). The CDR3 is made up of 15 amino acids. V shed 0 bases and J shed 8 bases, with 16 bases lying between them. The germline V gene encodes CDR1 SNHLY and CDR2 FYNNEI. The CDR3 spells CASSEALGAQRGYTF. As DNA, the CDR3 is TGTGCCAGCAGTGAAGCCCTCGGGGCGCAGCGGGGCTACACCTTC.

This clonotype was counted between two and nine times. The rearrangement links TRBV6-2 or TRBV6-3 to TRBJ2-2; 7 positions match TRBD1. The trim removed 11 bases at V and 1 base at J, leaving 7 bases unmatched. The germline CDR1 and CDR2 sequences are MNHEY and SVGEGT. This CDR3 has 14 amino acids. The CDR3 loop reads CAGSGTVNTGELFF. In nucleotides, the CDR3 is TGTGCCGGGTCCGGGACAGTGAACACCGGGGAGCTGTTTTTT.

To note about this clonotype: One base separates it from a far larger clone, so it is likely a read error. V is TRBV7-8 and J is TRBJ2-3; D is undetermined. Trimming cost V 1 base and J 1 base, with 6 bases left between them. Germline-derived CDR1 and CDR2 are SGHVS and FQNEAQ. This CDR3 contains 14 residues. CDR3 amino acids: CASSLGLCTDTQYF. The CDR3 bases are TGTGCCAGCAGCTTAGGACTCTGCACAGATACGCAGTATTTT.

At least ten counts were recorded for this clonotype. The rearrangement uses TRBV7-2 and TRBJ2-2; tentative D call: TRBD1 (5 bases). Germline V lookup: CDR1 SGHTA, CDR2 FQGNSA. This CDR3 is built from 14 residues. V lost 5 bases to trimming and J lost 3 bases, with 10 bases between them. CDR3 residues: CASSRGPDTGELFF. The CDR3 nucleotides are TGTGCCAGCAGCAGGGGTCCGGACACCGGGGAGCTGTTTTTT.

The chain joins TRBV24-1 to TRBJ2-5; the D gene is possibly TRBD2 (5 bases). V was trimmed by 1 base and J by 5 bases, leaving 10 bases between them. Germline values: CDR1 KGHDR, CDR2 SFDVKD. The CDR3 extends over 14 amino acids. CDR3 residues: CATSDFGVGETQYF. The CDR3 nucleotides are TGTGCCACCAGTGATTTCGGGGTTGGTGAGACCCAGTACTTC.